This record concerns one TCR beta chain sequence. This sample includes further DNA sequences coding for the same CDR3. TCRdb's copy holds only in-frame clones and misses some; the assay was immunoSEQ multiplex PCR. The data contain roughly 250,000 clones, around 88% of them singletons. The data belong to a study of blood T cell repertoires in COVID-19. Study-level background: The cDNA or gDNA used as material had been derived from T cells, B-cell-depleted T cells, or PBMCs.

The CDR3 runs to 13 residues. Germline V gene lookup returns CDR1 SQVTM and CDR2 ANQGSEA. The V and J ends lost 5 bases and 0 bases, in that order; junction bases with no gene match: 0. This receptor was obtained from a woman in her forties with acute COVID-19. Sequencing was done on a sample of PBMCs or T cells enriched from blood (not recorded which). The chain joins TRBV29-1 to TRBJ2-1; TRBD1 agrees at 8 bases. Written as DNA, the CDR3 is TGCAGCGTTACAGGGGGCTCCTACAATGAGCAGTTCTTC. Translated: CSVTGGSYNEQFF.